The T cell receptor (beta chain) described here comes from a study of regulatory T cells in long-lasting Graves disease. The wider study: Graves' disease counted as persistent after over 5 years of antithyroid drugs with positive TSH receptor antibodies.

CDR3 regions were amplified by Arm-PCR using iRepertoire HTBI primers to build TCR beta libraries. Each CDR3 protein is one row after TCRdb ran MiXCR on the multiplex PCR reads. The sample carries 400,000 to 600,000 distinct CDR3 sequences, 20% to 25% recorded once. Broader study findings: Tissue studied was limited to peripheral blood, excluding thyroid tissue. There was favoring of TRBV28, TRBJ1-2 and TRBJ2-5 in persistent disease. For persistent Graves' patients, TCR diversity was lower than for newly diagnosed ones.

Time point noted: persistent/refractory GD, antithyroid drugs over 5 years with positive TRAb. RNA from PBMCs was the source of the TCR library. Germline V lookup: CDR1 LGHDT, CDR2 YNNKEL (reference sequence). With 1 base removed from V and 8 bases from J, the gap between germline ends came to 8 bases. This CDR3 is 12 amino acids long. To note about this clonotype: What it recognizes is unknown.

This sequence originates from a female donor with Graves disease. The genes are TRBV3-1 and TRBJ1-2; D might be TRBD1 (5 bases). The sequences come from peripheral blood mononuclear cells (PBMCs), collected when the disease was refractory, from a patient treated with antithyroid drugs. The CDR3 is CASSQGDRGYTF. CDR3 bases: TGTGCCAGCAGCCAAGGGGACCGCGGCTACACCTTC.